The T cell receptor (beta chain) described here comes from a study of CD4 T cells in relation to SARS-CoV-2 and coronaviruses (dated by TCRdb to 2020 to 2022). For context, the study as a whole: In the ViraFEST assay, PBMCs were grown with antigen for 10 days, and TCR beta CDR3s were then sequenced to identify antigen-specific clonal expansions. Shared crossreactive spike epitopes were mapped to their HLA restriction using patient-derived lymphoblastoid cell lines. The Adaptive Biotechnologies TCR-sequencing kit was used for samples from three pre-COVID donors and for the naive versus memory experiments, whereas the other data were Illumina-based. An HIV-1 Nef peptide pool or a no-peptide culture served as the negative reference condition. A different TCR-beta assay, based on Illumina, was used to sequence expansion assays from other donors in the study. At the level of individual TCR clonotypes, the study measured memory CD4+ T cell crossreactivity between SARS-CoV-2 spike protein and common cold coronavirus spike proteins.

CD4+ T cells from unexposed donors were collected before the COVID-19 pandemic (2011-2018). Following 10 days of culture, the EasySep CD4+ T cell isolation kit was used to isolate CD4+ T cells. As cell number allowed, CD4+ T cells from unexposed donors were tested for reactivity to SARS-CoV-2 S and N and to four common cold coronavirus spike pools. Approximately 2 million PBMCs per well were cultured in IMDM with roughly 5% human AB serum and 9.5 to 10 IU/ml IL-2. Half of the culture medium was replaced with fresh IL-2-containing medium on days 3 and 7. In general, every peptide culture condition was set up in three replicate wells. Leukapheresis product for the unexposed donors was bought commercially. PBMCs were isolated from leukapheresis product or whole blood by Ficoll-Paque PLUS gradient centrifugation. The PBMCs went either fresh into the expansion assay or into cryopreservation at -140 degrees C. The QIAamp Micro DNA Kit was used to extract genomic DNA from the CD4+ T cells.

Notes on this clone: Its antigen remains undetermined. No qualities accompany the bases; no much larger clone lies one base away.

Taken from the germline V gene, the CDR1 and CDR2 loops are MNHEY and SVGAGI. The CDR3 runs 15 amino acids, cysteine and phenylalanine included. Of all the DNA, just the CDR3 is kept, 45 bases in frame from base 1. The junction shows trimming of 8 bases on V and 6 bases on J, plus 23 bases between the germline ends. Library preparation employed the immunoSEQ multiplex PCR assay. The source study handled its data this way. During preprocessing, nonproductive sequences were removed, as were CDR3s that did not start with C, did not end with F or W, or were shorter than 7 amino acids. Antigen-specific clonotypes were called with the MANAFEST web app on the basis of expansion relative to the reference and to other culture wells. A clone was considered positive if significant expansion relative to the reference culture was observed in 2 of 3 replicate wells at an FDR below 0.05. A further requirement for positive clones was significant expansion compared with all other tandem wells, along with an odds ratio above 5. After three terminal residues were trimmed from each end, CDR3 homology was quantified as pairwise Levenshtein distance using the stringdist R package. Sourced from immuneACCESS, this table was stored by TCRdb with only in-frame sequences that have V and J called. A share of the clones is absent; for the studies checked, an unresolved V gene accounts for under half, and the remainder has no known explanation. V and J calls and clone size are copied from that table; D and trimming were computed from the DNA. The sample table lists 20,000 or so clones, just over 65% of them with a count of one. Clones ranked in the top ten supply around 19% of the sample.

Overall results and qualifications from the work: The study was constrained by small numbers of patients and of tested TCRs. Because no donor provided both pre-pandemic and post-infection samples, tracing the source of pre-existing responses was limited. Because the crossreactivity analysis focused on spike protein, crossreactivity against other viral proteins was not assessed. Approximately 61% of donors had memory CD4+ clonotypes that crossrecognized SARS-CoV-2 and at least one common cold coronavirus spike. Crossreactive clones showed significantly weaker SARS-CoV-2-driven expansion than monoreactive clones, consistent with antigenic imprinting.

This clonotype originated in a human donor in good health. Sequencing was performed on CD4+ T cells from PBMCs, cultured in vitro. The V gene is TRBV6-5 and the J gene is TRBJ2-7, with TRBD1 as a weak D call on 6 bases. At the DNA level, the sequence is TGTGCCAGCCTTTTCTCAACAGGGAACCGGGGCGAGCAGTACTTC. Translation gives CASLFSTGNRGEQYF.